Each of the 2 T cell receptor beta chains below was sequenced from the same sample in a study of T cells after yellow fever vaccination. TCRdb re-called the 5' RACE reads through MiXCR, storing one row per CDR3 protein. The sample lists roughly 340,000 distinct CDR3 sequences, 3% to 4.5% occurring once. Sequencing was performed on PBMCs, taken 5 days after the yellow fever booster vaccination. These receptors originate from a man aged 18-30 years who received the YFV17D yellow fever vaccine.

The chain employs TRBV6-6 and TRBJ1-2; D is unclear. The CDR3 spans 10 residues. With 5 bases removed from V and 7 bases from J, the gap between germline ends came to 5 bases. The germline CDR1 and CDR2 sequences are MNHNY and SVGAGI (reference sequence). The DNA for the CDR3 is TGTGCCAGCAGTGCCCCTGGCTACACCTTC. This codes for CASSAPGYTF.

This clonotype showed up just a few times. This rearrangement joins TRBV5-1 to TRBJ2-3; possibly TRBD2 for D (6 bases). CDR3 length equals 16 residues. Germline V CDR1 and CDR2: SGHRS, YFSETQ. V lost 4 bases, J lost 4 bases, and 19 bases lay in between. Written as DNA, the CDR3 is TGCGCCAGCAGCCGGGCCTATATCGGCGGGGCAGATACGCAGTATTTT. It encodes CASSRAYIGGADTQYF.